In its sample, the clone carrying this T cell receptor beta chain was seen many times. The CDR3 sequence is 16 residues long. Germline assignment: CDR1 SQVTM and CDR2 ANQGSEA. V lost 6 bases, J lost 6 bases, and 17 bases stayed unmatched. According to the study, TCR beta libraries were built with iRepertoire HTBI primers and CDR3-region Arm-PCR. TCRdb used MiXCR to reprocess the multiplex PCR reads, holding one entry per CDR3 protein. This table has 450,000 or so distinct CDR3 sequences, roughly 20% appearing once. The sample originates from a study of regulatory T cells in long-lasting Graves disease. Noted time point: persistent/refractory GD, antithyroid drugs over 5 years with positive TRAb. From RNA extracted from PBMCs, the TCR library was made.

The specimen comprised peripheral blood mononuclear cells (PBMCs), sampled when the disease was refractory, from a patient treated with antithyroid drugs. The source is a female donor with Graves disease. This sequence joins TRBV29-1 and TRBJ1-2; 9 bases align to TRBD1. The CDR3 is CSVGTGQASTRDGYTF. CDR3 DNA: TGCAGCGTGGGGACAGGGCAAGCTTCAACTAGAGATGGCTACACCTTC.